The 24 T cell receptor beta chains below were found in one sample sequenced in a study of cytomegalovirus exposure and HLA in healthy donors. Researchers ran the PCR with 60 Vbeta and 13 Jbeta primers. TCRdb keeps only in-frame clones here, not all; method: immunoSEQ multiplex PCR. The top ten hold more than 3% of the sample, which has around 100,000 clones, around 61% seen once. The source material was PBMCs. The receptors here all came from a woman between 50 and 59 years old in good health and CMV-seronegative.

The V call is TRBV2, the J call TRBJ2-7; 7 bases match TRBD1. Germline V gene data show CDR1 as SNHLY and CDR2 as FYNNEI. V was clipped by 4 bases and J by 4 bases; unmatched bases: 7. This CDR3 comprises 14 residues. In DNA form, the CDR3 reads TGTGCCAGCAGTGTGACAGGGTTGGGTTACGAGCAGTACTTC. Translating it yields CASSVTGLGYEQYF.

This clone was seen a handful of times. The gene calls are TRBV28 and TRBJ2-7; D is uncertain. This CDR3 is 12 amino acids long. V gave up 2 bases and J gave up 3 bases, with 5 bases separating them. CDR1 MDHEN and CDR2 SYDVKM come from the germline V gene. DNA for the CDR3: TGTGCCAGCAGTTTAGAGGTCTACGAGCAGTACTTC. Translating gives CASSLEVYEQYF.

This clone was seen more than once but under ten times. J is TRBJ2-1 and V is TRBV5-1; the D gene is possibly TRBD2 (6 bases). Germline CDR1 and CDR2: SGHRS and YFSETQ. CDR3 length: 14 amino acids. The V gene lost 0 bases and the J gene lost 10 bases, with 14 bases spanning the gap. Written as DNA, the CDR3 is TGCGCCAGCAGCTTGGTCTTAGGCGGGGCCGAGCAGTTCTTC. Its translation: CASSLVLGGAEQFF.

The V gene is TRBV30, the J gene TRBJ1-6; D possibly corresponds to TRBD1 (6 bases). This CDR3 is 15 amino acids long. Trimming removed 0 bases from V and 7 bases from J, with 13 bases in between. Per germline, CDR1 GTSNPN and CDR2 SVGIG (reference sequence). This chain's CDR3 is CAWSVSSRGNSPLHF. CDR3 nucleotides: TGTGCCTGGAGTGTCTCTTCCAGGGGAAATTCACCCCTCCACTTT.

This clone was counted between two and nine times. This chain connects TRBV4-3 to TRBJ2-3; 10 bases agree with TRBD2. V trimming: 1 base; J trimming: 5 bases; junction bases outside the gene matches: 6. There are 16 residues in the CDR3. The germline V gene has CDR1 LGHNA and CDR2 YSLEER. CDR3 protein: CASSQVAGGAGDTQYF. In nucleotides, the CDR3 is TGCGCCAGCAGCCAAGTAGCGGGAGGTGCTGGAGATACGCAGTATTTT.

V is TRBV5-1 and J is TRBJ1-4, with D unclear. CDR1 is SGHRS and CDR2 is YFSETQ in the germline V gene. The CDR3 totals 16 residues. V was pared by 3 bases and J by 7 bases, with 19 bases between. The CDR3 bases are TGCGCCAGCAGCTCTAGCGGCGACCTGGTTCCTGAAAAACTGTTTTTT. It is translated as CASSSSGDLVPEKLFF.

CDR3 DNA: TGTGCCAGCAGCTTAGAACTAGCGGGAGGGGTAGATACGCAGTATTTT. As protein: CASSLELAGGVDTQYF. The chain carries TRBV11-2 and TRBJ2-3; 13 bases are a match to TRBD2. The CDR3 runs 16 residues. Germline V lookup: CDR1 SGHAT, CDR2 FQNNGV. Trimming took 0 bases from V and 5 from J; bases not matched to a gene: 2.

CDR3 sequence (DNA): TGTGCCAGCAGCTCGCACCCTCGGAACGGGGATACGCAGTATTTT. It specifies CASSSHPRNGDTQYF. The rearrangement links TRBV11-2 to TRBJ2-3; D not resolved. The ends were cut back, 4 bases at V and 6 bases at J, with 17 bases in the middle. The CDR3 loop spans 15 amino acids. Germline-derived CDR1 and CDR2 are SGHAT and FQNNGV.

About this clone itself: This CDR3 fails to terminate in the conserved phenylalanine or tryptophan, so it likely reflects a read error. The V call is TRBV5-8, the J call TRBJ1-2, with 7 bases fitting TRBD1. V shed 4 bases and J 8 bases; nucleotides not matched to a gene: 14. Germline CDR1 is SGHTS and CDR2 is YDEGEE. The CDR3 length is 15 residues. The CDR3 spells CASSMTGNRMRGYTL. The CDR3, as DNA: TGTGCCAGCAGCATGACAGGGAACCGTATGAGGGGCTACACCCTC.

This clone came up a few times. The J gene is TRBJ2-6, the V gene TRBV19, with 7 bases identical to TRBD1. The V and J ends lost 5 bases and 0 bases, in that order; junction bases with no gene match: 4. Per germline, CDR1 LNHDA and CDR2 SQIVND (reference sequence). The CDR3 spans 16 residues. CDR3 amino acids: CASSSWTGSGANVLTF. The CDR3 DNA reads TGTGCCAGTAGTTCATGGACAGGCTCTGGGGCCAACGTCCTGACTTTC.

The rearrangement joins TRBV7-3 to TRBJ2-5; maybe TRBD1 (6 bases). The CDR3 covers 14 residues. Looked up from germline, CDR1 is SGHTA and CDR2 is FQGTGA. Trimming shortened V by 1 base and J by 4 bases, and 10 bases separated the two germline ends. The CDR3 spells CASSLNQGSETQYF. The DNA of the CDR3 is TGTGCCAGCAGCTTAAATCAGGGGTCAGAGACCCAGTACTTC.

V gene TRBV4-3 combines with J gene TRBJ2-2; 11 bases fit TRBD2. CDR1 and CDR2 from the germline V gene are LGHNA and YSLEER. The ends lost 1 base at V and 8 bases at J; junction bases unmatched: 12. This CDR3 region has 18 residues. Here the CDR3 reads CASSQGLAGGFGLGELFF. The CDR3, as DNA: TGCGCCAGCAGCCAAGGGCTAGCGGGAGGTTTCGGCTTGGGGGAGCTGTTTTTT.

The V call is TRBV28, the J call TRBJ2-4; D is ambiguous. Looked up from germline, CDR1 is MDHEN and CDR2 is SYDVKM. The V and J ends lost 1 base and 0 bases respectively, with 13 bases between them. The CDR3 consists of 17 residues. The CDR3 sequence is CASSLFSVVLAKNIQYF. The CDR3 DNA is TGTGCCAGCAGTTTATTCTCAGTCGTTTTAGCCAAAAACATTCAGTACTTC.

This chain joins TRBV6-6 and TRBJ1-5, with a tentative D call TRBD1 (6 bases). The CDR3 extends over 13 amino acids. Germline V gives CDR1 MNHNY, CDR2 SVGAGI (reference sequence). Trimming removed 7 bases at V and 7 bases at J, with 14 bases between. The CDR3 here is CASNVQGNQPQHF. CDR3 nucleotide sequence: TGTGCCAGCAACGTACAGGGAAACCAGCCCCAGCATTTT.

This chain links TRBV5-1 with TRBJ2-6; unclear D gene. CDR3 length: 15 amino acids. V dropped 0 bases and J dropped 1 base, with 5 bases sitting between them. The germline V gene encodes CDR1 SGHRS and CDR2 YFSETQ. In DNA form, the CDR3 reads TGCGCCAGCAGCTTGGTGACATCTGGGGCCAACGTCCTGACTTTC. Translation gives CASSLVTSGANVLTF.

The gene calls are TRBV18 and TRBJ2-7; 8 bases fit TRBD1. CDR3 length: 16 amino acids. Germline V gene data show CDR1 as KGHSH and CDR2 as LQKENI. V gave up 2 bases and J gave up 2 bases; unmatched junction bases: 8. The CDR3 DNA is TGTGCCAGCTCACCATATCGGGACAGGCGTCCCTACGAGCAGTACTTC. It is translated as CASSPYRDRRPYEQYF.

The chain uses TRBV5-4 and TRBJ2-5, with a weak D call TRBD2 (6 bases). The J call may be incorrect, as the DNA end agrees better with TRBJ2-7. The CDR3 extends over 16 amino acids. The V gene's germline CDR1 is SGHNT and CDR2 YYREEE (reference sequence). The CDR3 reads CASIGLVGGNTYEQYF. CDR3 nucleotides: TGTGCCAGCATCGGGCTGGTTGGGGGGAATACCTACGAGCAGTACTTC.

The CDR3 DNA is TGTGCCACTAAACGCGGGAGGGGTGCAAGTTCAGATACGCAGTATTTT. Translation gives CATKRGRGASSDTQYF. The chain recombines TRBV15 with TRBJ2-3; 9 bases fit TRBD2. V trimming: 9 bases; J trimming: 4 bases; junction bases outside the gene matches: 14. Germline CDR1 and CDR2: LNHNV and YYDKDF (reference sequence). The length of the CDR3 is 16 residues.

The rearrangement uses TRBV27 and TRBJ2-3; the D gene is possibly TRBD2 (5 bases). Germline CDR1 MNHEY, CDR2 SMNVEV (reference sequence). The CDR3 has 12 residues. The CDR3 is CARRGSTDTQYF. The CDR3 DNA sequence: TGTGCTCGCCGCGGGAGCACAGATACGCAGTATTTT.

The chain employs TRBV28 and TRBJ2-7, with D perhaps TRBD2 (7 bases). The CDR3 contains 15 residues. Germline CDR1 reads MDHEN; CDR2 reads SYDVKM. The ends were cut back, 7 bases at V and 3 bases at J, with 19 bases in the middle. The DNA of the CDR3 is TGTGCCAGCAAAAGGGGGGGGTCAAACAACTACGAGCAGTACTTC. Protein product: CASKRGGSNNYEQYF.

This clone was recorded a few times. This chain uses TRBV4-1 with TRBJ2-5, with D hard to call. Germline CDR1 MGHRA, CDR2 YSYEKL. The CDR3 sequence is 14 residues long. V was trimmed by 0 bases and J by 1 base, leaving 6 bases between them. CDR3: CASSQDLAQETQYF. The CDR3 nucleotides are TGCGCCAGCAGCCAAGATTTGGCCCAAGAGACCCAGTACTTC.

Only a few counts were recorded for this clone. The same CDR3 arises from other DNA sequences in this sample as well. V usage is TRBV7-2 and J usage is TRBJ2-5; no reliable D call. The germline gives CDR1 SGHTA, CDR2 FQGNSA. The V end lost 5 bases, the J end lost 4 bases, and 5 bases lay between the germline ends. The CDR3 covers 11 residues. CDR3 bases: TGTGCCAGCAGCCTACTAGAGACCCAGTACTTC. It specifies CASSLLETQYF.

The CDR3 loop reads CASRGTSGRFETQYF. DNA of the CDR3: TGCGCCAGCAGAGGGACTAGCGGGAGGTTCGAGACCCAGTACTTC. The chain combines TRBV10-2 with TRBJ2-5, with 15 bases identical to TRBD2. Germline CDR1 reads WSHSY; CDR2 reads SAAADI. The CDR3 has 15 residues. V shed 6 bases and J 5 bases; nucleotides not matched to a gene: 4.

This rearrangement joins TRBV19 to TRBJ2-5; 11 bases are shared with TRBD2. The germline CDR1 and CDR2 sequences are LNHDA and SQIVND (reference sequence). This CDR3 contains 15 residues. With V trimmed by 5 bases and J by 3 bases, 5 bases remained unmatched. The CDR3 reads CASSWGTSGEETQYF. The CDR3 DNA reads as TGTGCCAGTAGTTGGGGGACTAGCGGAGAAGAGACCCAGTACTTC. Full variable domain (remainder filled in from reference TRBV19 and TRBJ2-5): DGGITQSPKYLFRKEGQNVTLSCEQNLNHDAMYWYRQDPGQGLRLIYYSQIVNDFQKGDIAEGYSVSREKKESFPLTVTSAQKNPTAFYLCASSWGTSGEETQYFGPGTRLLVL.